This passage covers 30 T cell receptor beta chains from one sample sequenced in a study of T-cell memory formation after mild COVID-19. One entry per CDR3 protein, called by TCRdb with MiXCR from the 5' RACE reads. The sample shows 90,000 to 120,000 distinct CDR3 sequences, around 17% of them seen only once. The specimen was PBMCs or a T cell subset sorted from them (not recorded which). These receptors were obtained from a man aged 18 to 29 who had mild COVID-19 (a few samples of this study predate the infection). Cell type and time point are not known.

This clonotype was recorded a few times. The rearrangement joins TRBV7-2 to TRBJ1-6; D is unresolved. This CDR3 is 14 amino acids long. Trimming removed 1 base from V and 7 bases from J, with 8 bases in between. From germline, CDR1 is SGHTA and CDR2 FQGNSA. The CDR3 region has the DNA TGTGCCAGCAGCTTAGTACGGCTCAATTCACCCCTCCACTTT. Encoded protein: CASSLVRLNSPLHF.

The V gene is TRBV7-3, the J gene TRBJ2-3; 10 bases are shared with TRBD2. The germline CDR1 and CDR2 sequences are SGHTA and FQGTGA. This CDR3 has 14 residues. With V trimmed by 8 bases and J by 4 bases, 6 bases remained unmatched. The CDR3 coding sequence is TGTGCCAGCGGGGTAGCGGGGGGATCAGATACGCAGTATTTT. Amino acids: CASGVAGGSDTQYF.

V usage is TRBV3-1 and J usage is TRBJ2-5; TRBD2 matches 9 bases. Germline CDR1 LGHDT, CDR2 YNNKEL (reference sequence). The CDR3 has 16 amino acids. The trim removed 2 bases at V and 5 bases at J, leaving 9 bases unmatched. CDR3 DNA: TGTGCCAGCAGCCAAACCGGGCGGGGGGGTTTGGAGACCCAGTACTTC. The encoded protein is CASSQTGRGGLETQYF.

The table lists this clonotype with a few counts. V and J are TRBV10-3 and TRBJ2-3; D might be TRBD2 (5 bases). CDR1 is ENHRY, CDR2 SYGVKD, per germline. CDR3 size: 15 residues. V was trimmed by 4 bases and J by 6 bases, leaving 17 bases between them. CDR3 sequence: CAISGAIGLLDTQYF. The CDR3, as DNA: TGTGCCATCAGTGGGGCAATAGGACTCCTTGATACGCAGTATTTT.

The J gene is TRBJ1-1, the V gene TRBV5-1, with TRBD1 matching 11 bases. The CDR3 covers 16 residues. Germline assignment: CDR1 SGHRS and CDR2 YFSETQ. Losses at the gene ends were 3 bases for V and 1 base for J; bases not matched to a gene: 5. In nucleotides, the CDR3 is TGCGCCAGCAGCTCTGGACAGGGGGCCCCGAACACTGAAGCTTTCTTT. It codes for CASSSGQGAPNTEAFF.

The rearrangement uses TRBV7-8 and TRBJ2-1, with 10 bases lining up with TRBD2. The CDR3 spans 15 residues. J was trimmed by 4 bases and V by 5 bases; bases with no gene match: 5. Germline V gives CDR1 SGHVS, CDR2 FQNEAQ. CDR3 in DNA: TGTGCCAGCAGCCCGGGACTAGCGACTTACAATGAGCAGTTCTTC. Its protein is CASSPGLATYNEQFF.

This clonotype was counted between two and nine times. The chain carries TRBV12-3 or TRBV12-4 and TRBJ1-1; D not certain. V lost 2 bases and J lost 5, with 9 bases in between. The CDR3 loop spans 13 amino acids. The CDR3 spells CASSLSRRTEAFF. The DNA for the CDR3 is TGTGCCAGCAGTTTAAGCAGGAGGACTGAAGCTTTCTTT.

This rearrangement joins TRBV6-2 or TRBV6-3 to TRBJ2-1; D remains unclear. The CDR3 runs 12 residues. Per the germline V gene, CDR1 is MNHEY and CDR2 is SVGEGT. V gave up 5 bases and J gave up 8 bases, with 10 bases separating them. CDR3 protein: CASSRARDEQFF. The CDR3 nucleotides are TGTGCCAGCAGTCGAGCTAGGGATGAGCAGTTCTTC.

J is TRBJ1-2 and V is TRBV20-1; D is unclear. The CDR3 runs to 15 residues. CDR1 DFQATT and CDR2 SNEGSKA come from the germline V gene (reference sequence). The V gene lost 1 base and the J gene lost 4 bases, with 16 bases spanning the gap. Here the CDR3 reads CSARVPPDSGYGYTF. The CDR3 DNA follows: TGCAGTGCTAGAGTCCCACCGGACTCCGGCTATGGCTACACCTTC.

This clonotype was counted a few times. The chain joins TRBV5-1 to TRBJ2-7; TRBD2 matches 11 bases. Trimming removed 0 bases from V and 5 bases from J; junction bases left unmatched: 7. This CDR3 is 16 amino acids long. The germline V gene encodes CDR1 SGHRS and CDR2 YFSETQ. This CDR3 reads CASSLELAGAGDEQYF. The CDR3 nucleotides are TGCGCCAGCAGCTTGGAACTAGCGGGAGCTGGGGACGAGCAGTACTTC. Complete variable domain (other parts from reference TRBV5-1 and TRBJ2-7): KAGVTQTPRYLIKTRGQQVTLSCSPISGHRSVSWYQQTPGQGLQFLFEYFSETQRNKGNFPGRFSGRQFSNSRSEMNVSTLELGDSALYLCASSLELAGAGDEQYFGPGTRLTVT.

This clonotype was recorded a few times. V usage is TRBV7-2 and J usage is TRBJ2-7; 10 positions agree with TRBD1. Germline trimming cut 5 bases from V and 6 bases from J; bases unmatched to any gene: 1. Germline lookup yields CDR1 SGHTA and CDR2 FQGNSA. The CDR3 loop spans 12 amino acids. The CDR3 protein is CASSRDRGEQYV. The CDR3 nucleotides read TGTGCCAGCAGCCGGGACAGGGGCGAGCAGTACGTC.

This clonotype appeared a few times. The chain recombines TRBV6-2 or TRBV6-3 with TRBJ2-1; D is perhaps TRBD2 (5 bases). The V gene lost 2 bases and the J gene lost 9 bases, with 11 bases spanning the gap. Germline V CDR1 and CDR2: MNHEY, SVGEGT. This CDR3 spans 13 amino acids. In DNA form, the CDR3 reads TGTGCCAGCAGTTACGCCACTAGATCTGAGCAGTTCTTC. Translating gives CASSYATRSEQFF.

The sample holds a few counts of this clonotype. V and J are TRBV7-2 and TRBJ2-3, with 13 bases identical to TRBD2. The CDR3 runs 15 residues. The trim removed 5 bases at V and 3 bases at J, leaving 2 bases unmatched. Germline values: CDR1 SGHTA, CDR2 FQGNSA. In DNA form, the CDR3 reads TGTGCCAGCAGCATGGGACTAGCGGGGACAGATACGCAGTATTTT. Translated, it gives CASSMGLAGTDTQYF.

This clonotype was seen a few times. The chain has TRBV6-2 or TRBV6-3 and TRBJ2-7; the D gene is possibly TRBD2 (5 bases). Trimming left V 4 bases short and J 0 bases short, with 10 bases between. Germline V gene lookup returns CDR1 MNHEY and CDR2 SVGEGT. The CDR3 extends over 14 amino acids. The DNA for the CDR3 is TGTGCCAGCAGTTGGCCCGCGGGCTCCTACGAGCAGTACTTC. Residues: CASSWPAGSYEQYF.

This clonotype occurred a few times. CDR3 loop: CASSLVAVDEQFF. DNA for the CDR3: TGTGCCAGCAGCTTAGTAGCGGTGGATGAGCAGTTCTTC. This chain connects TRBV11-2 to TRBJ2-1, with D possibly TRBD2 on 6 matching bases. CDR1 SGHAT and CDR2 FQNNGV come from the germline V gene. The CDR3 loop spans 13 amino acids. The ends were cut back, 1 base at V and 8 bases at J, with 9 bases in the middle.

This clonotype turned up a few times. The chain combines TRBV7-2 with TRBJ2-7; D may be TRBD1 (6 bases). Germline CDR1 reads SGHTA; CDR2 reads FQGNSA. The CDR3 runs to 12 residues. V was shortened by 1 base and J by 6 bases, with 7 bases between the two germline ends. The CDR3 sequence: CASSLDRAEQYF. The DNA for the CDR3 is TGTGCCAGCAGCTTAGACAGGGCCGAGCAGTACTTC.

This clonotype was found a few times. The chain couples TRBV4-3 to TRBJ1-6; D is uncertain. V lost 4 bases and J 0 bases, leaving 10 bases between the germline ends. This CDR3 contains 16 residues. Per the germline V gene, CDR1 is LGHNA and CDR2 is YSLEER. The CDR3 nucleotides are TGCGCCAGCAGCCCCCAACGGGTCTCCTATAATTCACCCCTCCACTTT. Translating it yields CASSPQRVSYNSPLHF.

This clonotype came up a few times. This rearrangement joins TRBV10-1 to TRBJ2-3; D is possibly TRBD1 (5 bases). Germline lookup yields CDR1 WNHNN and CDR2 SYGVQD (reference sequence). This CDR3 contains 13 residues. V dropped 3 bases and J dropped 1 base, with 5 bases sitting between them. CDR3 in amino acids: CASSEGGTDTQYF. The CDR3 DNA is TGCGCCAGCAGTGAAGGGGGCACAGATACGCAGTATTTT.

The V and J genes are TRBV4-1 and TRBJ2-2, with D hard to call. This CDR3 spans 15 amino acids. Deletions cut 2 bases from V and 1 base from J, with 8 bases between. The V gene's germline CDR1 is MGHRA and CDR2 YSYEKL. The CDR3 DNA is TGCGCCAGCAGCCAAAGTAATTGGAACACCGGGGAGCTGTTTTTT. As protein: CASSQSNWNTGELFF.

In its sample, this clonotype was seen a few times. This chain links TRBV4-2 with TRBJ2-1, with no clear D. Trimming took 5 bases from V and 7 from J, leaving 12 bases between them. Per the germline V gene, CDR1 is LGHNA and CDR2 is YNFKEQ. This CDR3 has 13 residues. The DNA for the CDR3 is TGTGCCAGCAGCGTACGCACAGCAAATGAGCAGTTCTTC. It yields the protein CASSVRTANEQFF.

The chain couples TRBV9 to TRBJ2-3, with D tentatively TRBD2 (5 bases). The ends were cut back, 0 bases at V and 6 bases at J, with 11 bases in the middle. This CDR3 comprises 14 residues. Germline V gene lookup returns CDR1 SGDLS and CDR2 YYNGEE. CDR3 nucleotides: TGTGCCAGCAGCGTAGACCCTCGCGGGGATACGCAGTATTTT. This codes for CASSVDPRGDTQYF.

V is TRBV7-2 and J is TRBJ1-2; tentatively, D is TRBD1 (6 bases). Trimming cost V 5 bases and J 3 bases, with 16 bases left between them. Germline-derived CDR1 and CDR2 are SGHTA and FQGNSA. The CDR3 sequence is 15 residues long. The DNA for the CDR3 is TGTGCCAGCAGCCCGCTACAGGGTGGGGACTATGGCTACACCTTC. It specifies CASSPLQGGDYGYTF.

As regards this clonotype: The junction departs from germline at one end; a sequencing error may be responsible. The chain joins TRBV3-1 to TRBJ1-4, with 7 bases aligning to TRBD1. Germline CDR1 reads LGHDT; CDR2 reads YNNKEL (reference sequence). CDR3 size: 12 residues. CDR3 DNA: TGTGCCAGCAGCCACGTTGGACAGGCAGCCATTTTT. This encodes CASSHVGQAAIF.

V is TRBV9 and J is TRBJ2-5, with 13 bases that match TRBD2. The ends lost 4 bases at V and 4 bases at J; junction bases unmatched: 7. Germline V CDR1 and CDR2: SGDLS, YYNGEE. The CDR3 runs to 16 residues. CDR3 amino acids: CASSITSGGAGETQYF. CDR3 DNA sequence: TGTGCCAGCAGCATTACTAGCGGGGGGGCCGGAGAGACCCAGTACTTC.

At least ten counts were recorded for this clonotype. The chain uses TRBV7-3 and TRBJ2-7, with D hard to call. CDR1 is SGHTA, CDR2 FQGTGA, per germline. CDR3 length: 16 amino acids. The V gene lost 5 bases and the J gene lost 3 bases, with 20 bases spanning the gap. The CDR3 region is CASSPSRSTDRYEQYV. The CDR3, as DNA: TGTGCCAGCAGCCCCAGCAGGAGTACCGATCGCTACGAGCAGTACGTC.

This clonotype appeared many times. The chain is built from TRBV7-3 and TRBJ2-1; a possible D gene is TRBD1 (7 bases). V dropped 5 bases and J dropped 8 bases, with 16 bases sitting between them. CDR1 and CDR2 from the germline V gene are SGHTA and FQGTGA. The CDR3 has 14 amino acids. As DNA, the CDR3 is TGTGCCAGCAGCCCCCCAGGGGGGAACCATGAGCAGTTCTTC. Protein sequence: CASSPPGGNHEQFF.

The genes are TRBV7-2 and TRBJ1-5, with D unresolved. The CDR3 runs 15 residues. V gave up 2 bases and J gave up 4 bases, with 12 bases separating them. Germline V gene data show CDR1 as SGHTA and CDR2 as FQGNSA. CDR3 in amino acids: CASSLSAADNQPQHF. CDR3 nucleotides: TGTGCCAGCAGCTTAAGTGCGGCGGATAATCAGCCCCAGCATTTT.

This clonotype was found a few times. V is TRBV5-1 and J is TRBJ2-7, with 9 bases aligning to TRBD1. V lost 3 bases, J lost 3 bases, and 4 bases stayed unmatched. Germline values: CDR1 SGHRS, CDR2 YFSETQ. This CDR3 is built from 14 residues. The CDR3 loop is CASSSRTGDYEQYF. DNA of the CDR3: TGCGCCAGCAGCTCCCGGACAGGGGACTACGAGCAGTACTTC.

The V and J genes are TRBV6-1 and TRBJ2-7; 9 bases match TRBD1. The CDR3 loop spans 14 amino acids. Germline values: CDR1 MNHNS, CDR2 SASEGT. Trimming at V came to 6 bases and at J to 3 bases, leaving 6 bases not matched to a gene. The CDR3 protein is CASSMGQGIYEQYV. As DNA, the CDR3 is TGTGCCAGCAGCATGGGACAGGGCATCTACGAGCAGTACGTC.

The V gene is TRBV6-2 or TRBV6-3, the J gene TRBJ1-1; D ambiguous. This CDR3 is built from 13 residues. Germline loops: CDR1 MNHEY, CDR2 SVGEGT. The ends were cut back, 5 bases at V and 8 bases at J, with 15 bases in the middle. CDR3 in DNA: TGTGCCAGCAGTGACCCCGACAAGGAGGAAGCTTTCTTT. This codes for CASSDPDKEEAFF.